This T cell receptor beta chain was found in a study of blood T cell repertoires in COVID-19. Study background: COVID-19 samples collected from the United States, Italy and Spain covered acute and convalescent phases. Sources were T cells, B-cell-depleted T cells, or PBMCs; the material itself was cDNA or gDNA.

This CDR3 contains 12 residues. Trimming cost V 3 bases and J 10 bases, with 10 bases left between them. Original data processing: Estimation of nucleated cell counts was performed using reference gene primer amplification. Assay used: immunoSEQ multiplex PCR; TCRdb lists only in-frame clones, some missing. The D gene and trimming were derived from the DNA, and the V and J assignments and clone size from that table. The sample lists 150,000 to 200,000 clones, under 85% seen once, with 0.95% to 1.5% in the top ten. The receptor was isolated from a man aged 60 to 75 who had recovered from COVID-19. The sequenced sample was peripheral blood. The chain is built from TRBV12-3 or TRBV12-4 and TRBJ2-1; D is possibly TRBD2 (5 bases). The CDR3 loop reads CASSLSPGEQFF. CDR3 nucleotide sequence: TGTGCCAGCAGTTTGTCCCCGGGGGAGCAGTTCTTC.